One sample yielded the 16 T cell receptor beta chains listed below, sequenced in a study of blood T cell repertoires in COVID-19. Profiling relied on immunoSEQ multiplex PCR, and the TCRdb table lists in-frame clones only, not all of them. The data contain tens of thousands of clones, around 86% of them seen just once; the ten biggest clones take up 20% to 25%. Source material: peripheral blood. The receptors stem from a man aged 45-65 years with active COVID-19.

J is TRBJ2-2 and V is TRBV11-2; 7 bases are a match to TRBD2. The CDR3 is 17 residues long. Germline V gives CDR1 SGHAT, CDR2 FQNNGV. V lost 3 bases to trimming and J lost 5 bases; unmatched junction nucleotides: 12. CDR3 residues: CASSFREGTMGTGELFF. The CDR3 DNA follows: TGTGCCAGCAGCTTCAGGGAGGGAACGATGGGGACCGGGGAGCTGTTTTTT.

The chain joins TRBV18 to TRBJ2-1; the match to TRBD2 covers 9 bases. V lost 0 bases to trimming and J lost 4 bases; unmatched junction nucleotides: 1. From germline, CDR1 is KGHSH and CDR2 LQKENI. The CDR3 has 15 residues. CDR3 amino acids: CASSPPSGRYNEQFF. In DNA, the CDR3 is TGTGCCAGCTCACCACCGAGCGGGAGGTACAATGAGCAGTTCTTC.

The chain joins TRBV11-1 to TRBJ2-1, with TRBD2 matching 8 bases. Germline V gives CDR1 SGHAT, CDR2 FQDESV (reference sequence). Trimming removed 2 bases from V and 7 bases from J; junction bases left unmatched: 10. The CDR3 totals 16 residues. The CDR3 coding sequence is TGTGCCAGCAGCTTAATAACGGGAGGGCCCGTAAATGAGCAGTTCTTC. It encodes CASSLITGGPVNEQFF. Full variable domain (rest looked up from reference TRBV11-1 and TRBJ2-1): EAEVAQSPRYKITEKSQAVAFWCDPISGHATLYWYRQILGQGPELLVQFQDESVVDDSQLPKDRFSAERLKGVDSTLKIQPAELGDSAMYLCASSLITGGPVNEQFFGPGTRLTVL.

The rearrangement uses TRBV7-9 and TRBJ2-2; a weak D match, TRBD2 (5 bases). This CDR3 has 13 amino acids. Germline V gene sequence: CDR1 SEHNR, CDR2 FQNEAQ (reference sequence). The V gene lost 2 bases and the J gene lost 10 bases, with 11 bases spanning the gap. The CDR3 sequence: CASSLILSEELFF. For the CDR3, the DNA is TGTGCCAGCAGCTTAATTCTTAGCGAGGAGCTGTTTTTT.

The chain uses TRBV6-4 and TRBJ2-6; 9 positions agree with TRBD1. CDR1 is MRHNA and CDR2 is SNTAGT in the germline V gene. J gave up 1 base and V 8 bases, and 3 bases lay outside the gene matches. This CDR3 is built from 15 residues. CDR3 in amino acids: CASGDRESGANVLTF. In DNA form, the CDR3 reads TGTGCCAGCGGGGACAGGGAGTCTGGGGCCAACGTCCTGACTTTC.

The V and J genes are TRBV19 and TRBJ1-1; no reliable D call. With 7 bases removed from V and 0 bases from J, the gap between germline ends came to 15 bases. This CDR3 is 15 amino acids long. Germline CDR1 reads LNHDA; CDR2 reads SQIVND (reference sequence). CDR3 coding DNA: TGTGCCAGTAAGGCGGCTCTATTCATGAACACTGAAGCTTTCTTT. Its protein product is CASKAALFMNTEAFF.

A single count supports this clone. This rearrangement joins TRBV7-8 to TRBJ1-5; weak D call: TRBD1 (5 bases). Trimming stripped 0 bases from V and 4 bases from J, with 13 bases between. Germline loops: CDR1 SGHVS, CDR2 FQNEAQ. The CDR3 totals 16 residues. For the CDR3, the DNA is TGTGCCAGCAGCTTAGCCCCCGGGGGGGGAAATCAGCCCCAGCATTTT. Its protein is CASSLAPGGGNQPQHF.

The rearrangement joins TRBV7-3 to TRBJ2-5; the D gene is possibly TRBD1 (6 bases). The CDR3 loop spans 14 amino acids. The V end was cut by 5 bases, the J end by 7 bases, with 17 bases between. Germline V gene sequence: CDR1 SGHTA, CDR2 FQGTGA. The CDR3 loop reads CASSESGTPRTQYF. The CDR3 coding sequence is TGTGCCAGCAGCGAGTCCGGGACACCGAGGACCCAGTACTTC.

The CDR3 here is CASRGSGDTEAFF. CDR3 sequence (DNA): TGTGCCAGTAGGGGGAGCGGAGACACTGAAGCTTTCTTT. The chain has TRBV19 and TRBJ1-1; D unclear. This CDR3 is 13 amino acids long. Deletions cut 6 bases from V and 3 bases from J, with 11 bases between. From germline, CDR1 is LNHDA and CDR2 SQIVND (reference sequence).

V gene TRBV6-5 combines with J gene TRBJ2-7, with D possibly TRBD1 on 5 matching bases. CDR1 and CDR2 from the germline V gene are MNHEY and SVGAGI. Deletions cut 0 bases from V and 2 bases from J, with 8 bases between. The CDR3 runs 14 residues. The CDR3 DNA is TGTGCCAGCAGTTACTCGTCCAGGGCCTACGAGCAGTACTTC. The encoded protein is CASSYSSRAYEQYF.

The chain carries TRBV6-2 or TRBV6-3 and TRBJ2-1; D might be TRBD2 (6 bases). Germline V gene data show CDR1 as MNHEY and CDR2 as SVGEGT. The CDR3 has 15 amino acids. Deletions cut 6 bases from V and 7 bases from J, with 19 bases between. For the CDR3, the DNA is TGTGCCAGCAGCCGGATTAGCGGAAGCTGGAATGAGCAGTTCTTC. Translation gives CASSRISGSWNEQFF.

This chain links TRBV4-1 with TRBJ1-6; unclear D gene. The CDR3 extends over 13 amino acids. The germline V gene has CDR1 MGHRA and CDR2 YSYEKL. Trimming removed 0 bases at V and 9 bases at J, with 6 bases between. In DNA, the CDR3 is TGCGCCAGCAGCCAAGAGAGGAGTTCACCCCTCCACTTT. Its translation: CASSQERSSPLHF.

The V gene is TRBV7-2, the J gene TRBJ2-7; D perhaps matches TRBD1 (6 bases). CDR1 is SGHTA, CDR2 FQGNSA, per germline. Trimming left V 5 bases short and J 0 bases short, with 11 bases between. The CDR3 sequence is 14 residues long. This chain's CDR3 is CASSLRDISYEQYF. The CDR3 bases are TGTGCCAGCAGCCTCCGGGACATCTCCTACGAGCAGTACTTC.

The CDR3 DNA follows: TGTGCCAGCACCTTGGGACTAGCGGGAGGGGGGGAGCTGTTTTTT. This encodes CASTLGLAGGGELFF. V gene TRBV7-2 combines with J gene TRBJ2-2, with TRBD2 identical over 16 bases. The V and J ends lost 7 bases and 8 bases, in that order; junction bases with no gene match: 4. This CDR3 comprises 15 residues. Looked up from germline, CDR1 is SGHTA and CDR2 is FQGNSA.

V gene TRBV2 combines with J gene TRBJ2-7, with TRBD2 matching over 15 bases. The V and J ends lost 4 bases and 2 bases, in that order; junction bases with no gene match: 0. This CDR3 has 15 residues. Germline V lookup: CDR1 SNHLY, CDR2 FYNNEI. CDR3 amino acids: CASSGTSGRAYEQYF. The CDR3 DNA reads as TGTGCCAGCAGTGGGACTAGCGGGAGGGCCTACGAGCAGTACTTC. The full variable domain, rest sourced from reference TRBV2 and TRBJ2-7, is EPEVTQTPSHQVTQMGQEVILRCVPISNHLYFYWYRQILGQKVEFLVSFYNNEISEKSEIFDDQFSVERPDGSNFTLKIRSTKLEDSAMYFCASSGTSGRAYEQYFGPGTRLTVT.

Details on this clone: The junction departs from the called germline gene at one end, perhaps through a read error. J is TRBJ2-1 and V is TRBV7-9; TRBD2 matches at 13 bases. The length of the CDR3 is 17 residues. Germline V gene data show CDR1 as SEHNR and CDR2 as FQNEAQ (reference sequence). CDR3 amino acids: CASSIARTSGSYYEQFF. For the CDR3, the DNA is TGTGCCAGCAGCATAGCCCGGACTAGCGGGAGTTACTATGAGCAGTTCTTC.